The 17 T cell receptor beta chains below all came from one sample that was sequenced in a study of T cells in Graves' hyperthyroidism and ophthalmopathy. There were TCR beta CDR3 regions amplified from RNA transcripts. Researchers ran a first-round RT-PCR on the TCR CDR3 using the HTBI primer set. TCRdb reprocessed the multiplex PCR reads via MiXCR and lists one record per CDR3 protein. The top ten clones hold around half of a sample with approximately 330,000 distinct CDR3 sequences, approximately 22% of them seen once. Input material: blood. Receptor source: a woman aged 45-60 years with Graves' hyperthyroidism.

This clonotype was counted only a few times. V is TRBV6-6 and J is TRBJ2-2, with 7 bases that match TRBD1. Germline CDR1 MNHNY, CDR2 SVGAGI (reference sequence). V lost 2 bases, J lost 5 bases, and 5 bases stayed unmatched. The CDR3 runs to 15 residues. CDR3 DNA sequence: TGTGCCAGCAGTTACGGCAGGGGGTGGACCGGGGAGCTGTTTTTT. Translation: CASSYGRGWTGELFF.

This clonotype was seen a handful of times. The chain uses TRBV6-2 or TRBV6-3 and TRBJ2-5; TRBD2 might be the D (7 bases). Germline values: CDR1 MNHEY, CDR2 SVGEGT. V lost 5 bases and J lost 4, with 14 bases in between. There are 14 residues in the CDR3. CDR3 coding DNA: TGTGCCAGCAGTGCCCGGGGGGCCGGAGAGACCCAGTACTTC. Amino acid sequence: CASSARGAGETQYF.

This clonotype was recorded at least ten times. The rearrangement joins TRBV7-3 to TRBJ1-5; 7 nucleotides agree with TRBD1. The V gene end was trimmed by 4 bases and the J gene end by 7 bases; junction bases not matched to a gene: 10. The CDR3 length is 15 residues. CDR1 is SGHTA and CDR2 is FQGTGA in the germline V gene. The DNA of the CDR3 is TGTGCCAGCAGCTCCAGGGGGACCCCTTGGCAGCCCCAGCATTTT. The encoded protein is CASSSRGTPWQPQHF.

This clonotype was recorded at least ten times. This rearrangement joins TRBV5-1 to TRBJ2-7; weak D call: TRBD1 (6 bases). Looked up from germline, CDR1 is SGHRS and CDR2 is YFSETQ. This CDR3 has 14 amino acids. The V end lost 6 bases, the J end lost 2 bases, and 15 bases lay between the germline ends. The CDR3 DNA is TGCGCCAGCATGGGGACACCGGGGCCCTACGAGCAGTACTTC. Its protein is CASMGTPGPYEQYF.

This clonotype was detected ten times or more. This chain uses TRBV3-1 with TRBJ1-1, with D perhaps TRBD1 (5 bases). The CDR3 loop spans 14 amino acids. With 4 bases removed from V and 1 base from J, the gap between germline ends came to 10 bases. The germline V gene encodes CDR1 LGHDT and CDR2 YNNKEL (reference sequence). The CDR3 nucleotides read TGTGCCAGCAGCCTCCGGGACGGGAACACTGAAGCTTTCTTT. Its protein is CASSLRDGNTEAFF.

This clonotype was counted at least ten times. V and J are TRBV5-1 and TRBJ2-3, with D perhaps matching TRBD2 (6 bases). V lost 3 bases and J lost 3, with 17 bases in between. The germline gives CDR1 SGHRS, CDR2 YFSETQ. This CDR3 is 16 amino acids long. The CDR3 nucleotides are TGCGCCAGCAGCTCAGCTAACGGGAGTAGGACAGATACGCAGTATTTT. Translating it yields CASSSANGSRTDTQYF.

This clonotype was recorded many times. The chain recombines TRBV11-2 with TRBJ2-7; 9 bases fit TRBD1. CDR3 length: 16 residues. The germline gives CDR1 SGHAT, CDR2 FQNNGV. Unmatched junction bases numbered 6, after V lost 1 base and J lost 2 bases. CDR3 loop: CASSLATGGAAYEQYF. Written as DNA, the CDR3 is TGTGCCAGCAGCTTAGCTACAGGGGGCGCTGCCTACGAGCAGTACTTC. The whole variable domain, filled in from reference TRBV11-2 and TRBJ2-7, reads EAGVAQSPRYKIIEKRQSVAFWCNPISGHATLYWYQQILGQGPKLLIQFQNNGVVDDSQLPKDRFSAERLKGVDSTLKIQPAKLEDSAVYLCASSLATGGAAYEQYFGPGTRLTVT.

Many counts were recorded for this clonotype. The V and J genes are TRBV28 and TRBJ1-2, with D perhaps TRBD1 (6 bases). The CDR3 is 14 residues long. Germline CDR1 reads MDHEN; CDR2 reads SYDVKM. V was cut by 3 bases and J by 4 bases, with 12 bases left in between. The CDR3, as DNA: TGTGCCAGCAGTTTTGGTAGAGGGGGCTATGGCTACACCTTC. Protein product: CASSFGRGGYGYTF.

This clonotype was seen ten or more times. For the CDR3, the DNA is TGTGCCAGCAGTGACATTTCTGGGGCTAACTCGGAAGCTTTCTTT. Its translation is CASSDISGANSEAFF. The V gene is TRBV2, the J gene TRBJ1-1; a possible D gene is TRBD1 (5 bases). V was shortened by 3 bases and J by 8 bases, with 19 bases between the two germline ends. The CDR3 runs to 15 residues. The germline gives CDR1 SNHLY, CDR2 FYNNEI. Using reference TRBV2 and TRBJ1-1 for the parts outside the CDR3, the full variable domain is EPEVTQTPSHQVTQMGQEVILRCVPISNHLYFYWYRQILGQKVEFLVSFYNNEISEKSEIFDDQFSVERPDGSNFTLKIRSTKLEDSAMYFCASSDISGANSEAFFGQGTRLTVV.

This clonotype was observed at least ten times. This chain uses TRBV20-1 with TRBJ2-3; 8 positions match TRBD2. Trimming took 3 bases from V and 4 from J; bases not matched to a gene: 12. CDR3 length: 16 amino acids. Germline-derived CDR1 and CDR2 are DFQATT and SNEGSKA (reference sequence). For the CDR3, the DNA is TGCAGTGCTAGGATCCCGGGACTAGGGATTTCAGATACGCAGTATTTT. Amino acids: CSARIPGLGISDTQYF.

The chain carries TRBV7-9 and TRBJ2-3, with TRBD2 identical over 8 bases. There are 13 residues in the CDR3. With 10 bases clipped from V and 2 bases from J, the junction kept 5 bases outside the gene matches. The germline gives CDR1 SEHNR, CDR2 FQNEAQ (reference sequence). The CDR3 here is CAIARGATDTQYF. In DNA form, the CDR3 reads TGTGCCATCGCGCGGGGGGCCACAGATACGCAGTATTTT.

In regard to this clonotype: It may be a read error: a sequence one base away is much more abundant. This chain links TRBV20-1 with TRBJ2-3, with D perhaps matching TRBD1 or TRBD2 (5 bases each). CDR1 and CDR2 (germline): DFQATT, SNEGSKA (reference sequence). The CDR3 loop spans 14 amino acids. Trimming took 0 bases from V and 0 from J, leaving 7 bases between them. The CDR3: CSAREGVSTDTQYF. CDR3 nucleotides: TGCAGTGCTAGAGAGGGGGTGAGCACAGATACGCAGTATTTT.

This clonotype was seen more than once but under ten times. The V gene is TRBV27, the J gene TRBJ2-7; no reliable D call. CDR3 size: 15 residues. V was cut by 2 bases and J by 0 bases, with 11 bases left in between. In germline, CDR1 is MNHEY, CDR2 SMNVEV (reference sequence). The CDR3 here is CASSLGQSDSYEQYF. The CDR3 coding sequence is TGTGCCAGCAGTTTAGGTCAGTCCGACTCCTACGAGCAGTACTTC.

This clonotype was counted only a few times. This chain connects TRBV9 to TRBJ1-2; TRBD1 is a possible D gene (5 bases). V was cut by 5 bases and J by 7 bases, with 12 bases left in between. The V gene's germline CDR1 is SGDLS and CDR2 YYNGEE. The CDR3 contains 12 residues. The CDR3 protein is CASRADQGGYTF. DNA of the CDR3: TGTGCCAGCAGGGCTGACCAGGGTGGCTACACCTTC.

This clonotype was seen repeatedly, ten times or more. The chain joins TRBV20-1 to TRBJ1-2; D is perhaps TRBD1 (5 bases). The V gene lost 6 bases and the J gene lost 5 bases, with 13 bases spanning the gap. CDR3 length equals 12 residues. The germline V gene encodes CDR1 DFQATT and CDR2 SNEGSKA (reference sequence). The CDR3 DNA follows: TGCAGTGCAGTCCCTCCAGGGTATGGCTACACCTTC. Its protein product is CSAVPPGYGYTF.

Comment on this clonotype: Mismatch with germline at one junction end may stem from a read error. The chain has TRBV12-3 or TRBV12-4 and TRBJ2-3; D gene ambiguous. CDR3 length equals 16 residues. CDR3 amino acids: CASNLGSGYGTDTQYF. CDR3 nucleotides: TGTGCCAGCAATTTAGGGTCGGGTTACGGCACAGATACGCAGTATTTT.

The chain employs TRBV5-1 and TRBJ2-1; TRBD2 agrees at 9 bases. Germline V gene data show CDR1 as SGHRS and CDR2 as YFSETQ. This CDR3 region has 15 residues. Germline trimming cut 5 bases from V and 0 bases from J; bases unmatched to any gene: 3. CDR3 loop: CASRGLARSYNEQFF. CDR3 sequence (DNA): TGCGCCAGCAGGGGACTAGCCCGCTCCTACAATGAGCAGTTCTTC.